Presented here are 5 T cell receptor beta chains from one specimen sequenced in a study of cytomegalovirus exposure and HLA in healthy donors. The study ran its PCR with 60 Vbeta and 13 Jbeta primers. Repertoires were generated with immunoSEQ multiplex PCR, while TCRdb's copy carries only in-frame clones and drops some. This table holds roughly 50,000 clones. Specimen: PBMCs. The receptors originated from a woman in her 40s in good health and CMV-seronegative.

The rearrangement uses TRBV7-2 and TRBJ2-1; TRBD2 agrees at 10 bases. The junction had 6 bases not matched to a gene; V was cut back by 7 bases and J by 6 bases. The length of the CDR3 is 14 residues. The V gene's germline CDR1 is SGHTA and CDR2 FQGNSA. In DNA, the CDR3 is TGTGCCAGCACCTGGACTAGCGGCCCCAATGAGCAGTTCTTC. Its protein product is CASTWTSGPNEQFF.

The chain carries TRBV7-9 and TRBJ2-7, with TRBD1 matching over 10 bases. Germline assignment: CDR1 SEHNR and CDR2 FQNEAQ (reference sequence). The CDR3 spans 15 residues. V was pared by 4 bases and J by 3 bases, with 6 bases of the junction left unmatched. DNA for the CDR3: TGTGCCAGCAGCTACCGGGACAGGGGCTTCTACGAGCAGTACTTC. Translated, it gives CASSYRDRGFYEQYF.

This rearrangement joins TRBV6-5 to TRBJ2-3; D may be TRBD1 (5 bases). V shed 6 bases and J shed 2 bases, with 12 bases lying between them. Germline loops: CDR1 MNHEY, CDR2 SVGAGI. This CDR3 is built from 14 residues. DNA of the CDR3: TGTGCCAGCAGACCAGGGATGGCCACAGATACGCAGTATTTT. Its translation: CASRPGMATDTQYF.

The chain couples TRBV9 to TRBJ2-2, with D maybe TRBD2 (5 bases). The CDR3 consists of 15 residues. Trimming took off 6 bases at V and 4 bases at J, with 16 bases between the two ends. Germline V lookup: CDR1 SGDLS, CDR2 YYNGEE. For the CDR3, the DNA is TGTGCCAGCACCTTACTCCGGGATCGCACCGGGGAGCTGTTTTTT. It is translated as CASTLLRDRTGELFF.

The chain joins TRBV5-1 to TRBJ2-1; 9 bases fit TRBD2. CDR1 is SGHRS, CDR2 YFSETQ, per germline. Unmatched junction bases numbered 11, after V lost 3 bases and J lost 7 bases. The CDR3 is made up of 16 amino acids. CDR3 bases: TGCGCCAGCAGCTGGACCGCCAGCGGGGGGATGAATGAGCAGTTCTTC. This sequence encodes CASSWTASGGMNEQFF.